These 24 T cell receptor beta chains were sequenced from one sample in a study. TCRdb re-called the 5' RACE reads through MiXCR, storing one row per CDR3 protein. The table has a few thousand distinct CDR3 sequences, 50% to 60% seen once. Sequences were obtained from naive CD4+ T cells sorted from blood. Stated subset: naive CD4+ T cells, CD4+CD45RA+CD25-. These receptors were taken from a female donor with breast cancer.

This clonotype was counted between two and nine times. The rearrangement uses TRBV4-2 and TRBJ2-7; 9 positions agree with TRBD2. The CDR3 has 15 amino acids. Germline lookup yields CDR1 LGHNA and CDR2 YNFKEQ. J lost 7 bases, V lost 5 bases, and 12 bases had no gene match. CDR3 amino acids: CASSETFGTSSEQYF. The CDR3 region has the DNA TGTGCCAGCAGCGAAACTTTCGGGACTAGCTCTGAGCAGTACTTC.

This chain links TRBV20-1 with TRBJ1-6, with 9 bases lining up with TRBD1. CDR3 length: 16 residues. Germline V gives CDR1 DFQATT, CDR2 SNEGSKA (reference sequence). The trim removed 1 base at V and 5 bases at J, leaving 6 bases unmatched. The CDR3 loop is CSARAHGQGNNSPLHF. The CDR3 region has the DNA TGCAGTGCTAGAGCACACGGACAGGGGAATAATTCACCCCTCCACTTT.

As to this clonotype: No conserved phenylalanine or tryptophan ends this CDR3, so it is likely a read error. The CDR3 nucleotides read TGCGCCAGCAGCTTGGCTCGGAACGAGCAGTTCCTC. It yields the protein CASSLARNEQFL. The rearrangement links TRBV5-1 to TRBJ2-1; D is undetermined. The CDR3 covers 12 residues. Germline assignment: CDR1 SGHRS and CDR2 YFSETQ. Between the trimmed V and J ends, which lost 0 bases and 10 bases, there was a span of 8 bases.

The chain combines TRBV7-7 with TRBJ2-1; the match to TRBD1 covers 9 bases. CDR1 and CDR2 from the germline V gene are SSHAT and FNYEAQ (reference sequence). After removal of 5 bases from V and 8 bases from J, the junction contained 7 bases not matched to a gene. This CDR3 contains 14 residues. The CDR3 coding sequence is TGTGCCAGCAGCACGGGACAGGGAGTACATGAGCAGTTCTTC. Translation: CASSTGQGVHEQFF.

This clonotype was counted a few times. V is TRBV12-3 or TRBV12-4 and J is TRBJ2-1; no reliable D call. The CDR3 has 15 residues. The V end was cut by 6 bases, the J end by 4 bases, with 16 bases between. CDR3 nucleotide sequence: TGTGCCAGCAGCCCTACTACGCCCCTATACAATGAGCAGTTCTTC. This codes for CASSPTTPLYNEQFF.

V usage is TRBV18 and J usage is TRBJ2-2, with 7 bases aligning to TRBD1. This CDR3 has 15 amino acids. The V and J ends lost 3 bases and 3 bases, in that order; junction bases with no gene match: 4. Germline V gene data show CDR1 as KGHSH and CDR2 as LQKENI. This CDR3 reads CASSPTGHDTGELFF. The CDR3 bases are TGTGCCAGCTCACCGACAGGGCACGACACCGGGGAGCTGTTTTTT.

The chain is built from TRBV19 and TRBJ1-2, with D possibly TRBD1 on 6 matching bases. The germline V and J ends were trimmed by 6 bases and 4 bases, with 12 bases remaining between them. Germline-derived CDR1 and CDR2 are LNHDA and SQIVND (reference sequence). The CDR3 has 13 residues. CDR3 sequence (DNA): TGTGCCAGTAGATACAGGGAGCCCTATGGCTACACCTTC. Translating it yields CASRYREPYGYTF.

This sequence joins TRBV7-2 and TRBJ1-1, with 8 nucleotides matching TRBD1. The CDR3 is 16 amino acids. The trim removed 4 bases at V and 2 bases at J, leaving 9 bases unmatched. Germline assignment: CDR1 SGHTA and CDR2 FQGNSA. The CDR3 DNA sequence: TGTGCCAGCAGCTCGAACAGGGGGAGCTTAAACACTGAAGCTTTCTTT. It translates to CASSSNRGSLNTEAFF.

As concerns this clonotype: One end of the junction fails to match germline, which may point to a read error. The V call is TRBV18, the J call TRBJ1-2; D is perhaps TRBD1 (6 bases). The CDR3 spans 13 residues. Germline CDR1 is KGHSH and CDR2 is LQKENI. DNA of the CDR3: TGTGCCTGCTCACCACAGGGCGCCGATAGCTACACCTTC. This encodes CACSPQGADSYTF.

This clonotype appeared once. This chain connects TRBV20-1 to TRBJ2-2; D is unclear. With 0 bases removed from V and 4 bases from J, the gap between germline ends came to 6 bases. This CDR3 is built from 13 residues. CDR1 and CDR2 (germline): DFQATT, SNEGSKA (reference sequence). As DNA, the CDR3 is TGCAGTGCTAGAGATGTTGCCACCGGGGAGCTGTTTTTT. It encodes CSARDVATGELFF.

The V and J genes are TRBV9 and TRBJ1-2; D is undetermined. CDR1 and CDR2 (germline): SGDLS, YYNGEE. This CDR3 comprises 14 residues. The V gene lost 4 bases and the J gene lost 4 bases, with 14 bases spanning the gap. As DNA, the CDR3 is TGTGCCAGCAGCTCCGACACCACCGGCTATGGCTACACCTTC. Protein sequence: CASSSDTTGYGYTF. Filled out from reference TRBV9 and TRBJ1-2, the complete variable domain reads DSGVTQTPKHLITATGQRVTLRCSPRSGDLSVYWYQQSLDQGLQFLIQYYNGEERAKGNILERFSAQQFPDLHSELNLSSLELGDSALYFCASSSDTTGYGYTFGSGTRLTVV.

This CDR3 reads CASSQSLREQDTQYF. The CDR3 DNA is TGTGCCAGCAGCCAATCGCTGCGGGAACAAGATACGCAGTATTTT. This sequence joins TRBV4-2 and TRBJ2-3, with D possibly being TRBD2 (6 bases). Germline CDR1 is LGHNA and CDR2 is YNFKEQ. The CDR3 runs to 15 residues. Trimming left V 2 bases short and J 5 bases short, with 14 bases between.

The genes are TRBV4-2 and TRBJ1-5, with 10 bases aligning to TRBD1. J gave up 4 bases and V 4 bases, and 1 base lay outside the gene matches. Germline CDR1 and CDR2: LGHNA and YNFKEQ. This CDR3 contains 14 residues. The CDR3 loop is CASSPGQGNQPQHF. The CDR3 coding sequence is TGTGCCAGCAGCCCGGGACAGGGGAATCAGCCCCAGCATTTT.

This rearrangement joins TRBV20-1 to TRBJ1-1; a possible D gene is TRBD1 (5 bases). The CDR3 covers 12 residues. Germline V CDR1 and CDR2: DFQATT, SNEGSKA (reference sequence). The V gene lost 0 bases and the J gene lost 3 bases, with 5 bases spanning the gap. CDR3 protein: CSAREGHTEAFF. In DNA, the CDR3 is TGCAGTGCTAGAGAGGGACACACTGAAGCTTTCTTT.

This clonotype is a singleton in its sample. The chain has TRBV20-1 and TRBJ1-5, with D perhaps TRBD1 (6 bases). This CDR3 has 19 amino acids. V lost 1 base and J lost 1, with 23 bases in between. Germline lookup yields CDR1 DFQATT and CDR2 SNEGSKA (reference sequence). The CDR3 DNA is TGCAGTGCTAGAGGACAACGGACAGACAAACTTACCAGCAATCAGCCCCAGCATTTT. Amino acids: CSARGQRTDKLTSNQPQHF.

This clonotype was detected a few times. The chain employs TRBV20-1 and TRBJ2-7; the D is unclear. V was pared by 6 bases and J by 0 bases, with 12 bases between. Germline V gives CDR1 DFQATT, CDR2 SNEGSKA (reference sequence). CDR3 length: 13 amino acids. CDR3 coding DNA: TGCAGTGCCGCCGCGCCTAGCTCCTACGAGCAGTACTTC. This encodes CSAAAPSSYEQYF.

The V gene is TRBV20-1, the J gene TRBJ2-1; D is unclear. In germline, CDR1 is DFQATT, CDR2 SNEGSKA (reference sequence). V was shortened by 3 bases and J by 8 bases, with 5 bases between the two germline ends. CDR3 length equals 10 residues. The CDR3: CSAREYEQFF. In nucleotides, the CDR3 is TGCAGTGCTAGGGAGTATGAGCAGTTCTTC.

This clonotype was found a few times. CDR3 in amino acids: CASNPTGSTDTQYF. The CDR3 coding sequence is TGTGCCAGCAATCCGACAGGGAGCACAGATACGCAGTATTTT. The V call is TRBV6-5, the J call TRBJ2-3; 7 bases are a match to TRBD1. This CDR3 is 14 amino acids long. The V and J ends lost 7 bases and 0 bases, in that order; junction bases with no gene match: 4. Germline V gives CDR1 MNHEY, CDR2 SVGAGI.

This clonotype was found a few times. V usage is TRBV20-1 and J usage is TRBJ1-3; D not certain. This CDR3 comprises 13 residues. Between the trimmed V and J ends, which lost 2 bases and 1 base, there was a span of 6 bases. Germline values: CDR1 DFQATT, CDR2 SNEGSKA (reference sequence). The CDR3 DNA is TGCAGTGCTAGACGGCAGTCTGGAAACACCATATATTTT. Amino acid sequence: CSARRQSGNTIYF.

The chain links TRBV10-3 to TRBJ1-5; no firm D call. V was cut by 3 bases and J by 4 bases, with 10 bases left in between. The CDR3 contains 14 residues. Germline V CDR1 and CDR2: ENHRY, SYGVKD. As DNA, the CDR3 is TGTGCCATCAGTGACGGGCCAGGAAATCAGCCCCAGCATTTT. It codes for CAISDGPGNQPQHF.

This clonotype rates as medium-sized. This chain joins TRBV7-2 and TRBJ2-5; TRBD2 aligns across 9 bases. The CDR3 runs to 15 residues. Germline V lookup: CDR1 SGHTA, CDR2 FQGNSA. V shed 4 bases, J shed 5 bases, and the junction held 8 bases outside the gene matches. The chain's CDR3 is CASSSIAGASETQYF. The CDR3 DNA is TGTGCCAGCAGCTCAATAGCGGGAGCAAGCGAGACCCAGTACTTC. The full variable domain, with the rest looked up from reference TRBV7-2 and TRBJ2-5, is GAGVSQSPSNKVTEKGKDVELRCDPISGHTALYWYRQSLGQGLEFLIYFQGNSAPDKSGLPSDRFSAERTGGSVSTLTIQRTQQEDSAVYLCASSSIAGASETQYFGPGTRLLVL.

The table lists this clonotype with a count of one. The chain is built from TRBV2 and TRBJ2-7, with D perhaps being TRBD1 or TRBD2 (5 bases each). The germline V gene encodes CDR1 SNHLY and CDR2 FYNNEI. Trimming removed 6 bases from V and 5 bases from J, with 14 bases in between. The CDR3 is 13 residues long. Written as DNA, the CDR3 is TGTGCCAGCAGCCTCAGAATGGGGGACGAGCAGTACTTC. This gives the protein CASSLRMGDEQYF.

V and J are TRBV3-1 and TRBJ1-2; D gene unclear. Germline CDR1 is LGHDT and CDR2 is YNNKEL (reference sequence). V shed 1 base and J shed 8 bases, with 5 bases lying between them. This CDR3 spans 11 amino acids. As DNA, the CDR3 is TGTGCCAGCAGCCAAGTTACCGGCTACACCTTC. Translating gives CASSQVTGYTF.

On this clonotype: Sequence at one end of the junction differs from germline and may be a read error. The chain couples TRBV12-3 or TRBV12-4 to TRBJ1-3, with 8 nucleotides matching TRBD1. The CDR3 is 15 residues long. The CDR3, as DNA: TGTGCCAGCAGTGAAACAGGGGGATCTGGAAACACCATACATTTT. Protein sequence: CASSETGGSGNTIHF.